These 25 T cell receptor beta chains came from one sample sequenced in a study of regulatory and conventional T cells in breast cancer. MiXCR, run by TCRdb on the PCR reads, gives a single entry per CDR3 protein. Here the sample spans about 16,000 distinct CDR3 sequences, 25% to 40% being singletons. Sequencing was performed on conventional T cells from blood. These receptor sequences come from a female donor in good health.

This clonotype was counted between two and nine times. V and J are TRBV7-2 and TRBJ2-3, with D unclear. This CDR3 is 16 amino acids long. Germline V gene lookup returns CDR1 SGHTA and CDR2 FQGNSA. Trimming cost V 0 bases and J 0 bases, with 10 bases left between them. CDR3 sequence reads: CASSLASPVSTDTQYF. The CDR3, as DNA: TGTGCCAGCAGCTTAGCGTCGCCGGTTAGCACAGATACGCAGTATTTT.

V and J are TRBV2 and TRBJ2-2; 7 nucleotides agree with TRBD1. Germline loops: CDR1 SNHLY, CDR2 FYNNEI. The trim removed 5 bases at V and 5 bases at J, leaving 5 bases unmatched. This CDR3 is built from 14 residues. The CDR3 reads CASSSDRVTGELFF. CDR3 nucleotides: TGTGCCAGCAGTTCCGACAGGGTAACCGGGGAGCTGTTTTTT.

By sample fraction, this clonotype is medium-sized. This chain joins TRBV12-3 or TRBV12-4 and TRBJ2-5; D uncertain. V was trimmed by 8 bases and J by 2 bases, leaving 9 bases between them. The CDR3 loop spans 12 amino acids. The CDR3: CASAARQETQYF. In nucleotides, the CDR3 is TGTGCCAGCGCGGCCAGGCAAGAGACCCAGTACTTC.

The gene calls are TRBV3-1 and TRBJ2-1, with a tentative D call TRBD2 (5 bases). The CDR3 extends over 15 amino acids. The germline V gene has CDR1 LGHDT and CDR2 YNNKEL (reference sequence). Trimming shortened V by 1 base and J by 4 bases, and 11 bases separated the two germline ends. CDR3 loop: CASSQGVTGYNEQFF. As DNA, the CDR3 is TGTGCCAGCAGCCAAGGGGTAACGGGATACAATGAGCAGTTCTTC.

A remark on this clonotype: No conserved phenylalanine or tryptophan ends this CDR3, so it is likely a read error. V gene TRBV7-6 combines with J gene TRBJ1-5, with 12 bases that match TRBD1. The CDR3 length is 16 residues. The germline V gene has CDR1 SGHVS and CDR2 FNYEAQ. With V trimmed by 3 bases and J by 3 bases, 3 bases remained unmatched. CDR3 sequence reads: CASSLGGQGANQPQHL. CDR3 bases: TGTGCCAGCAGCTTGGGGGGACAGGGGGCCAATCAGCCCCAGCATCTT.

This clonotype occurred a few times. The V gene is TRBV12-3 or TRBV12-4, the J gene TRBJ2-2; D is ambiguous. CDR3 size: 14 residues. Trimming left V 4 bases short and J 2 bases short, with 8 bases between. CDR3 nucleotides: TGTGCCAGCAGTTACGGCTCTAACACCGGGGAGCTGTTTTTT. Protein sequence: CASSYGSNTGELFF.

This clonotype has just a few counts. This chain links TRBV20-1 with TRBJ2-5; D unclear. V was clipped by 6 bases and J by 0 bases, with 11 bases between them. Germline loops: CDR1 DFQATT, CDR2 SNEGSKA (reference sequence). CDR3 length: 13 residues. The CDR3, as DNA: TGCAGTGCAGGATACCCATACCAAGAGACCCAGTACTTC. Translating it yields CSAGYPYQETQYF.

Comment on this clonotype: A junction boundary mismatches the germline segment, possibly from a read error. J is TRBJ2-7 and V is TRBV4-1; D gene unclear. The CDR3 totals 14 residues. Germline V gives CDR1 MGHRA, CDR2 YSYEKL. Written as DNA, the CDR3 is TGTGCCAGCAGCCAAGGAAACAGAGCCTACGAGCAGTACTTC. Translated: CASSQGNRAYEQYF.

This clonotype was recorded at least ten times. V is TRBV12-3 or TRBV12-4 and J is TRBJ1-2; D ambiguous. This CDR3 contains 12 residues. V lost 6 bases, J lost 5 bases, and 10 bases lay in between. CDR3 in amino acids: CASSSTGYGYTF. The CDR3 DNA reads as TGTGCCAGCAGCTCTACGGGATATGGCTACACCTTC.

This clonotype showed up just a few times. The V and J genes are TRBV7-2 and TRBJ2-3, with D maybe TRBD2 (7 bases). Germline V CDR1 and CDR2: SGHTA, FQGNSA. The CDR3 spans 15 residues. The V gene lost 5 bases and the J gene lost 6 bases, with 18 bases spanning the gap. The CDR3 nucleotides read TGTGCCAGCAGCGTGGGGGGGCTACCTACCGATACGCAGTATTTT. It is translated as CASSVGGLPTDTQYF.

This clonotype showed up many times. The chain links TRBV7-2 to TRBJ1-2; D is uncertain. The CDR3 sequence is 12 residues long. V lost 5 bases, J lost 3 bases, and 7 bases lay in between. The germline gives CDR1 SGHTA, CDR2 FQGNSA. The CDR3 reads CASSPQDYGYTF. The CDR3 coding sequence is TGTGCCAGCAGCCCCCAGGACTATGGCTACACCTTC.

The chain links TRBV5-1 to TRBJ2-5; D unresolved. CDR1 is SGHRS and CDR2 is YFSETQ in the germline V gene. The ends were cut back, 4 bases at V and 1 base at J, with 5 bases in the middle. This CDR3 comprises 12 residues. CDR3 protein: CASSQSQETQYF. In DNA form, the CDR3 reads TGCGCCAGCAGCCAGTCCCAAGAGACCCAGTACTTC.

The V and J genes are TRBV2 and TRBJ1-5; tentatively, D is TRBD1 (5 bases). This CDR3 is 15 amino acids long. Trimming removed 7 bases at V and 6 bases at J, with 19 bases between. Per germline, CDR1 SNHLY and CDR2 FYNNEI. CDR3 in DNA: TGTGCCAGCACCATAAGGGGAGGGACGGCTCAGCCCCAGCATTTT. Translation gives CASTIRGGTAQPQHF.

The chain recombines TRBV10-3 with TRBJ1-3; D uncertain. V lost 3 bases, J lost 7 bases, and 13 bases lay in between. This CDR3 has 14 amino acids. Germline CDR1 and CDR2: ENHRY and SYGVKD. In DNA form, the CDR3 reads TGTGCCATCAGTGATCTGTACCCCGATAACACCATATATTTT. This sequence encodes CAISDLYPDNTIYF.

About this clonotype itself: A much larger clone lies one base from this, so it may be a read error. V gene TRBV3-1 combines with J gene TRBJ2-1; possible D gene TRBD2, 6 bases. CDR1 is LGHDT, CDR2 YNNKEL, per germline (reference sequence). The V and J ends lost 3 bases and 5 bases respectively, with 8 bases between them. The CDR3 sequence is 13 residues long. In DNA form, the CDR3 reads TGTGCCAGCAGCCACGGGAGAAACAATGAGCAGTTCTTC. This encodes CASSHGRNNEQFF.

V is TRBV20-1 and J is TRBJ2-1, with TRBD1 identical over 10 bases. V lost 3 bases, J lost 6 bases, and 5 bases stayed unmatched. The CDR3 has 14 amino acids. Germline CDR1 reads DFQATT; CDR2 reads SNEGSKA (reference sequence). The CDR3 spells CSASYGTGVNEQFF. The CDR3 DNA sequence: TGCAGTGCTAGTTACGGGACAGGGGTCAATGAGCAGTTCTTC.

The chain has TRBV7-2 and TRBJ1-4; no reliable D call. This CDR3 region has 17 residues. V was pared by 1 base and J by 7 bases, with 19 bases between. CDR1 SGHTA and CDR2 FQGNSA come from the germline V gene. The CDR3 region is CASSLVASLTSGEKLFF. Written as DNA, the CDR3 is TGTGCCAGCAGCTTAGTTGCCAGTCTCACCTCGGGTGAAAAACTGTTTTTT.

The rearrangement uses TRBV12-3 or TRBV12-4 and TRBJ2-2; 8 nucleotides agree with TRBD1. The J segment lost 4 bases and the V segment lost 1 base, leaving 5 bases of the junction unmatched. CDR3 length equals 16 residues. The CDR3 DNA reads TGTGCCAGCAGTTTAGAGGACAGGGTGGCCACCGGGGAGCTGTTTTTT. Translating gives CASSLEDRVATGELFF.

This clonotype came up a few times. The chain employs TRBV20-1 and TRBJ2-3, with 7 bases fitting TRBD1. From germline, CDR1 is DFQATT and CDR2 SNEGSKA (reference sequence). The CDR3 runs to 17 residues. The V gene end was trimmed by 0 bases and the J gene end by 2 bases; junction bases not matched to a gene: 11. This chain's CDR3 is CSARDGGQILHTDTQYF. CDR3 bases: TGCAGTGCTAGAGATGGGGGACAGATCCTGCACACAGATACGCAGTATTTT.

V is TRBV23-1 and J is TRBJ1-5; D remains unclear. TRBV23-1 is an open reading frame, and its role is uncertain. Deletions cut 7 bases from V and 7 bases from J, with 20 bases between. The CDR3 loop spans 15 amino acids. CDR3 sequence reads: CASTLPRPVYQPQHF. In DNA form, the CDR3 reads TGCGCCAGCACCCTCCCCCGACCGGTTTACCAGCCCCAGCATTTT.

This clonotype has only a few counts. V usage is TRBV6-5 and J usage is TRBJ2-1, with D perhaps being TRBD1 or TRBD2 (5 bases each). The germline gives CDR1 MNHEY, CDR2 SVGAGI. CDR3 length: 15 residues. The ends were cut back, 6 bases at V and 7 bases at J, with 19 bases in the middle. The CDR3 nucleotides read TGTGCCAGCAGCATGGGACGGGCCCGGACTAATGAGCAGTTCTTC. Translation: CASSMGRARTNEQFF.

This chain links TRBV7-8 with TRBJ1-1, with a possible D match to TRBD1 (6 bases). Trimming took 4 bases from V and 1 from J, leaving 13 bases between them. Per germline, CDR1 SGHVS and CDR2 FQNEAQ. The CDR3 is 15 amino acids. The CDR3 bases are TGTGCCAGCAGCTCAACAGGGCAGGCGAACACTGAAGCTTTCTTT. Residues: CASSSTGQANTEAFF.

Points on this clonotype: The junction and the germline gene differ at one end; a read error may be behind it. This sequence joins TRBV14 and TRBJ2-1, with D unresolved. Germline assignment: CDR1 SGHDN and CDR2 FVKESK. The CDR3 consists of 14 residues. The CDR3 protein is CASSQLSQPNALVF. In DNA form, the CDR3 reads TGTGCCAGCAGCCAACTGTCTCAGCCTAACGCTTTAGTCTTC.

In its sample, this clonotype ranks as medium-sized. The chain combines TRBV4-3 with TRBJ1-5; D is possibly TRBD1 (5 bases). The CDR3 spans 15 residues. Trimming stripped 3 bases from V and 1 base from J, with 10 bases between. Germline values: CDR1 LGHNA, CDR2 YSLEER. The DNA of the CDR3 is TGCGCCAGCAGCCAGTCCGGGGGAAGCAATCAGCCCCAGCATTTT. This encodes CASSQSGGSNQPQHF.

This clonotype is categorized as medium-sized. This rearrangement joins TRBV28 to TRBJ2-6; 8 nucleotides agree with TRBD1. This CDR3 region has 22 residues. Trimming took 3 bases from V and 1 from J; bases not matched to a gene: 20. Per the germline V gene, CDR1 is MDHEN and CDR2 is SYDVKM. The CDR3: CASSFPPGQATTSSSGANVLTF. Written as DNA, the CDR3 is TGTGCCAGCAGTTTTCCCCCGGGACAGGCGACGACATCTTCATCTGGGGCCAACGTCCTGACTTTC.